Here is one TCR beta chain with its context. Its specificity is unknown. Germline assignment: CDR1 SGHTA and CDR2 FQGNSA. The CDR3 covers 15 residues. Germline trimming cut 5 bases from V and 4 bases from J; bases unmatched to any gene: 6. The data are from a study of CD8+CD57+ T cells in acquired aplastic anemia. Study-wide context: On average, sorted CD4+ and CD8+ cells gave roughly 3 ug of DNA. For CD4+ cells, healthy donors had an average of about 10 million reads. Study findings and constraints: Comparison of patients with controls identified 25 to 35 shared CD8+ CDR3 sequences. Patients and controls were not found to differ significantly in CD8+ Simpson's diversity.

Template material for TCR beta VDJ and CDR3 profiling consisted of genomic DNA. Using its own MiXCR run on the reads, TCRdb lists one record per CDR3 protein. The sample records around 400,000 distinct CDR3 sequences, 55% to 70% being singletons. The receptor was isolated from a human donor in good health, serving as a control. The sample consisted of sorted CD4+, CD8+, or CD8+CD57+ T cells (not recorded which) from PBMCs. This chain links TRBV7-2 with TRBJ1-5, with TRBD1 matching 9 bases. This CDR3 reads CASSDGTGWNQPQHF. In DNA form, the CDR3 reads TGTGCCAGCAGCGATGGGACAGGGTGGAATCAGCCCCAGCATTTT.